This T cell receptor (beta chain) originates from a study of CD8 T cells in Susac syndrome. RNA totalling roughly 0.45 to 1 ug underwent reverse transcription with random hexamers. TCRdb reprocessed the immunoSEQ multiplex PCR reads via MiXCR and lists one record per CDR3 protein. The data show a few hundred thousand distinct CDR3 sequences, just over 90% seen once. This CDR3 is 14 amino acids long. Germline V CDR1 and CDR2: SGDLS, YYNGEE. The ends were cut back, 2 bases at V and 1 base at J, with 9 bases in the middle. This clonotype came up once. Negative magnetic isolation gave CD8+ and CD4+ cells; FACS enriched CD8+ TEMRA.

The chain is built from TRBV9 and TRBJ1-2; D possibly corresponds to TRBD1 (6 bases). The sequencing input was CD4+ T cells from PBMCs. The receptor's source is a human donor with multiple sclerosis. Here the CDR3 reads CASSVRGGNYGYTF. CDR3 sequence (DNA): TGTGCCAGCAGCGTGAGGGGGGGTAACTATGGCTACACCTTC.